These 5 T cell receptor beta chains were all obtained from the same sample, sequenced in a study of T cells in Graves' hyperthyroidism and ophthalmopathy. RNA transcripts gave rise to amplified TCR beta CDR3 regions. When the TCR CDR3 underwent first-round RT-PCR, the HTBI primer set was used. One entry per CDR3 protein results from TCRdb running MiXCR on the multiplex PCR reads. Of approximately 520,000 distinct CDR3 sequences listed, less than 25% are singletons. The material sequenced was blood. The source of these receptors is a man between 18 and 35 years old with Graves' hyperthyroidism.

This clonotype has at least ten counts. This CDR3 reads CASRKPGHGNTIYF. The CDR3 DNA reads TGTGCCAGCAGAAAACCGGGACACGGAAACACCATATATTTT. The genes are TRBV6-1 and TRBJ1-3; possibly TRBD1 for D (6 bases). The V end lost 6 bases, the J end lost 4 bases, and 13 bases lay between the germline ends. CDR3 length: 14 amino acids. Germline V gene lookup returns CDR1 MNHNS and CDR2 SASEGT.

This chain links TRBV2 with TRBJ2-2, with D tentatively TRBD1 (5 bases). The CDR3 spans 14 residues. The germline gives CDR1 SNHLY, CDR2 FYNNEI. The germline V and J ends were trimmed by 2 bases and 4 bases, with 8 bases remaining between them. The CDR3 DNA reads TGTGCCAGCAGTGAAAGACAGCTCACCGGGGAGCTGTTTTTT. Translated: CASSERQLTGELFF.

This clonotype has a count of ten or more. CDR3 sequence (DNA): TGTGCCAGCAGTACAGGGGGACTAATGAACACTGAAGCTTTCTTT. It specifies CASSTGGLMNTEAFF. The chain is built from TRBV2 and TRBJ1-1, with TRBD1 matching 8 bases. This CDR3 is built from 15 residues. The germline V gene has CDR1 SNHLY and CDR2 FYNNEI. Germline trimming cut 5 bases from V and 0 bases from J; bases unmatched to any gene: 5.

This clonotype was seen at least ten times. The chain couples TRBV10-3 to TRBJ2-2; TRBD2 matches 8 bases. The CDR3 is made up of 14 amino acids. From germline, CDR1 is ENHRY and CDR2 SYGVKD. After removal of 10 bases from V and 4 bases from J, the junction contained 8 bases not matched to a gene. The CDR3 spells CATGRTSPTGELFF. The CDR3 coding sequence is TGTGCCACAGGCAGGACTAGCCCCACCGGGGAGCTGTTTTTT.

This clonotype was observed at least ten times. The genes are TRBV28 and TRBJ1-2; D may be TRBD1 (5 bases). V lost 6 bases and J 6 bases, leaving 14 bases between the germline ends. CDR3 length equals 13 residues. CDR1 and CDR2 from the germline V gene are MDHEN and SYDVKM. The CDR3 nucleotides are TGTGCCAGCAGACCCGACAGTCCCGATGGCTACACCTTC. Translated, it gives CASRPDSPDGYTF.